This TCR beta chain was recorded in a study of cytomegalovirus exposure and HLA in healthy donors. Comment on this clone: Its cognate antigen is unknown.

The donors comprised healthy bone marrow donors. Germline-derived CDR1 and CDR2 are SQVTM and ANQGSEA. V was shortened by 4 bases and J by 0 bases, with 7 bases between the two germline ends. CDR3 length: 13 residues. Study-level results: Many donors shared some public TCRs, even though most TCR sequences were rare.

PCR employed 60 Vbeta and 13 Jbeta primers. Using immunoSEQ multiplex PCR, the repertoire was profiled, and TCRdb retains in-frame clones only, with some absent. The sample has 100,000 to 150,000 clones; 77% are singletons. The sequencing sample was made of PBMCs. The chain links TRBV29-1 to TRBJ2-1; D call uncertain. The sequence came from a woman in her thirties or forties in good health and CMV-seropositive. The CDR3 sequence is CSVARSSYNEQFF. The CDR3 DNA is TGCAGCGTTGCTAGGAGCTCCTACAATGAGCAGTTCTTC.